This T cell receptor beta chain derives from a study of T cell responses to AZD1222 COVID-19 vaccine. A word on this clone: The antigen is unknown.

Measured with immunoSEQ multiplex PCR; TCRdb has only the in-frame clones, and not every one. The sample lists around 95,000 clones; around nine tenths were seen once. Germline trimming cut 6 bases from V and 2 bases from J; bases unmatched to any gene: 9. CDR1 LNHDA and CDR2 SQIVND come from the germline V gene (reference sequence). The CDR3 spans 15 residues. Study-wide results and caveats: Scientists sampled the repertoires only once the peak T cell response had passed.

The TCR was taken from an adult in good health. The material sequenced was peripheral blood, taken on day 0 of AZD1222 vaccination. V and J are TRBV19 and TRBJ2-7, with TRBD1 identical over 8 bases. The CDR3 bases are TGTGCCAGTAGCTCCGGGACAGGACTAACCTACGAGCAGTACTTC. It encodes CASSSGTGLTYEQYF.